One sample yielded the 5 T cell receptor beta chains listed below, sequenced in a study of response to subunit inactivated influenza vaccine. TCRdb passed the RT-PCR reads through MiXCR, listing each CDR3 protein once. The sample has about 500,000 distinct CDR3 sequences; about 15% are singletons. Here the sequenced sample was CD4+ T cells sorted from PBMCs, taken around 2 years after vaccination. These receptors were obtained from a man aged 45 to 70 who received an inactivated influenza vaccine.

This clonotype was counted ten times or more. The rearrangement uses TRBV4-1 and TRBJ1-5, with a weak D call TRBD1 (5 bases). The CDR3 runs to 15 residues. V was trimmed by 4 bases and J by 0 bases, leaving 10 bases between them. Germline CDR1 and CDR2: MGHRA and YSYEKL. DNA for the CDR3: TGCGCCAGCAGCCCAGGGTTTTATAGCAATCAGCCCCAGCATTTT. It yields the protein CASSPGFYSNQPQHF.

This clonotype has a handful of counts. J is TRBJ2-2 and V is TRBV9, with 8 bases that match TRBD1. Germline loops: CDR1 SGDLS, CDR2 YYNGEE. The ends lost 0 bases at V and 4 bases at J; junction bases unmatched: 2. The CDR3 contains 15 residues. The CDR3 sequence: CASSVATGGTGELFF. The CDR3 bases are TGTGCCAGCAGCGTAGCTACAGGGGGCACCGGGGAGCTGTTTTTT.

The chain carries TRBV5-1 and TRBJ2-3; D may match TRBD1 or TRBD2 (5 bases each). In germline, CDR1 is SGHRS, CDR2 YFSETQ. The germline V and J ends were trimmed by 3 bases and 2 bases, with 7 bases remaining between them. CDR3 length: 13 amino acids. The CDR3 nucleotides read TGCGCCAGCAGCTGGGGGACCACAGATACGCAGTATTTT. Its protein is CASSWGTTDTQYF. The variable domain in full, with the rest retrieved from reference TRBV5-1 and TRBJ2-3, is KAGVTQTPRYLIKTRGQQVTLSCSPISGHRSVSWYQQTPGQGLQFLFEYFSETQRNKGNFPGRFSGRQFSNSRSEMNVSTLELGDSALYLCASSWGTTDTQYFGPGTRLTVL.

This clonotype was detected ten times or more. V usage is TRBV12-3 or TRBV12-4 and J usage is TRBJ2-2, with D perhaps TRBD1 (5 bases). The CDR3 covers 13 residues. V was cut by 7 bases and J by 5 bases, with 11 bases left in between. The CDR3 DNA reads as TGTGCCAGCATGTTGCAGGGAACCGGGGAGCTGTTTTTT. As protein: CASMLQGTGELFF.

In its sample, this clonotype was seen many times. The CDR3 DNA is TGTGCCAGCAGCCAGGCACAGGTCTCTGGAAACACCATATATTTT. Protein product: CASSQAQVSGNTIYF. The chain has TRBV3-1 and TRBJ1-3; D perhaps matches TRBD1 (5 bases). V was clipped by 3 bases and J by 0 bases, with 9 bases between them. Germline CDR1 is LGHDT and CDR2 is YNNKEL (reference sequence). This CDR3 has 15 residues.